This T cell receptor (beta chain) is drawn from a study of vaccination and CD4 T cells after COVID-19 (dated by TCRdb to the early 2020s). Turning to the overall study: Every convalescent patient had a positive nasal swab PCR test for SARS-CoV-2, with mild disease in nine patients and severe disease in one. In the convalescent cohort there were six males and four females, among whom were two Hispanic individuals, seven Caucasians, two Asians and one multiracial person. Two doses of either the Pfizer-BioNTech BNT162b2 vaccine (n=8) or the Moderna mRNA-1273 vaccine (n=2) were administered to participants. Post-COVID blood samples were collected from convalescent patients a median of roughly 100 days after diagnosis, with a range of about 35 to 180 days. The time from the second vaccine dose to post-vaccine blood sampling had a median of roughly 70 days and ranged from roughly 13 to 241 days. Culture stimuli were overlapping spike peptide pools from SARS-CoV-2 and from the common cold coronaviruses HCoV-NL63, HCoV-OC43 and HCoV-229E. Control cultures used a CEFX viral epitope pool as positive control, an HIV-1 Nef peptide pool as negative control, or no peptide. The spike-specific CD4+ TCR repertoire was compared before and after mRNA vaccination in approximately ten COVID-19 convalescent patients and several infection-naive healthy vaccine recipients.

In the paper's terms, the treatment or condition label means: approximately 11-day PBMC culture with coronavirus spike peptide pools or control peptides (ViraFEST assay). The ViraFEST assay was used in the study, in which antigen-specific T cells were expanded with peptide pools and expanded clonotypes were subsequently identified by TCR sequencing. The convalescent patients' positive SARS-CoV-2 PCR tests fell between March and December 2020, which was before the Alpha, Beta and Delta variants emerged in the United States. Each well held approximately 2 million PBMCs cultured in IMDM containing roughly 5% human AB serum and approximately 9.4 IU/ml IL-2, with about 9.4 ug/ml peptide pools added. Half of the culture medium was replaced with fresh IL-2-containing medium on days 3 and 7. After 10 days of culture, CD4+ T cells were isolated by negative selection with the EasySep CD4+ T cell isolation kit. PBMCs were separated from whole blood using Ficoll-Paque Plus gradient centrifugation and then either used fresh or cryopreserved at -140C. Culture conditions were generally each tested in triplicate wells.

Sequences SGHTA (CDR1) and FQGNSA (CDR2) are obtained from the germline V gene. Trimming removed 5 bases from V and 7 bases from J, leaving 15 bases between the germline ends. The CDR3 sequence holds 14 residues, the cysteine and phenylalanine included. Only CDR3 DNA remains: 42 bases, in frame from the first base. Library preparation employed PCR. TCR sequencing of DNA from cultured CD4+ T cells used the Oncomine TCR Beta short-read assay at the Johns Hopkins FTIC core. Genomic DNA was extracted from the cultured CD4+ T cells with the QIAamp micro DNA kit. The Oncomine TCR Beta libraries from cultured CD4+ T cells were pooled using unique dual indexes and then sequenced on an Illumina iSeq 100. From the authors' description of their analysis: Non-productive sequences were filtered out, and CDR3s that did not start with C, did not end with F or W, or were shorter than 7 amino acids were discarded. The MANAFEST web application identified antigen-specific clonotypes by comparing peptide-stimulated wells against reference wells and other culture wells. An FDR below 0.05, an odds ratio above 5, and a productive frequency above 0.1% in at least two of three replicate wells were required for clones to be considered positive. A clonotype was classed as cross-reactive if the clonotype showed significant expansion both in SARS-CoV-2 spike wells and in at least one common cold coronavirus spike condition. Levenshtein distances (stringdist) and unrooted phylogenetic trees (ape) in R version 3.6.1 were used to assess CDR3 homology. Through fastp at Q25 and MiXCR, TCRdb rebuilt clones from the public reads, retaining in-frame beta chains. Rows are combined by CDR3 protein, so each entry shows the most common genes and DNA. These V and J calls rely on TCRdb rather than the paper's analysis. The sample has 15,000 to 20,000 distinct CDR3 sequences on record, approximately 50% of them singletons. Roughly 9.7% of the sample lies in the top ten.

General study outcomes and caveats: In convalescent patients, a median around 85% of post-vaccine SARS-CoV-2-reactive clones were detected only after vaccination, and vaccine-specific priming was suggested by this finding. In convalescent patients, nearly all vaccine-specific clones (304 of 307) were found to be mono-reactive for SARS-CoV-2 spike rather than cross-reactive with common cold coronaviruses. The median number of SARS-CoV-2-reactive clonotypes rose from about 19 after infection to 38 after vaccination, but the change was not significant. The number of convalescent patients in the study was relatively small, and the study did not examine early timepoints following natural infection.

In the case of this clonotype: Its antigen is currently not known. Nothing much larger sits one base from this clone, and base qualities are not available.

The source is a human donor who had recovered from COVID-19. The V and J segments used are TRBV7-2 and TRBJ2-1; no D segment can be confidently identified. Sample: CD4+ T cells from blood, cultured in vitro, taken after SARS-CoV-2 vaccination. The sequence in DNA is TGTGCCAGCAGCGATAGGGTGTGGGGTAATGAGCAGTTCTTC. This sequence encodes CASSDRVWGNEQFF.